These 21 T cell receptor beta chains share one sample of origin, sequenced in a study of response to subunit inactivated influenza vaccine. TCRdb itself ran the RT-PCR reads through MiXCR, one entry per CDR3 protein. The repertoire holds approximately 680,000 distinct CDR3 sequences, with 15% to 17% as singletons. Sequenced material: PBMCs from blood, taken 12 days after vaccination. These TCRs come from a man aged 50 to 60 who received an inactivated influenza vaccine.

The CDR3 coding sequence is TGCAGTGCTAGGAGTGAGGAAAAACTGTTTTTT. Translating gives CSARSEEKLFF. The V gene is TRBV20-1, the J gene TRBJ1-4, with D unresolved. Trimming removed 3 bases at V and 8 bases at J, with 7 bases between. Per germline, CDR1 DFQATT and CDR2 SNEGSKA (reference sequence). CDR3 length: 11 amino acids.

The table lists this clonotype with a few counts. The chain joins TRBV3-1 to TRBJ2-1; D gene uncertain. The CDR3 runs to 12 residues. The V end was cut by 0 bases, the J end by 9 bases, with 6 bases between. CDR1 and CDR2 from the germline V gene are LGHDT and YNNKEL (reference sequence). The CDR3 loop reads CASSQDKGEQFF. CDR3 in DNA: TGTGCCAGCAGCCAAGATAAGGGTGAGCAGTTCTTC.

This clonotype showed up many times. CDR3 sequence: CASRINHKETQYF. The CDR3 DNA follows: TGTGCCAGCAGGATAAACCATAAAGAGACCCAGTACTTC. This chain uses TRBV2 with TRBJ2-5; D not certain. There are 13 residues in the CDR3. CDR1 and CDR2 (germline): SNHLY, FYNNEI. V was cut by 6 bases and J by 3 bases, with 11 bases left in between.

The sample holds a few counts of this clonotype. The chain joins TRBV4-2 to TRBJ1-4, with a weak D call TRBD1 (6 bases). The V end lost 1 base, the J end lost 8 bases, and 11 bases lay between the germline ends. CDR1 and CDR2 (germline): LGHNA, YNFKEQ. The CDR3 runs to 14 residues. The DNA of the CDR3 is TGTGCCAGCAGCCAAGCCCGGGGGCAAGAAAAACTGTTTTTT. Protein sequence: CASSQARGQEKLFF.

This clonotype was seen ten or more times. One junction end does not reproduce the germline sequence, and a read error may be involved. The V and J genes are TRBV5-1 and TRBJ1-2, with D perhaps TRBD1 (5 bases). Germline-derived CDR1 and CDR2 are SGHRS and YFSETQ. The CDR3 is made up of 13 amino acids. CDR3 residues: CASSLDINYGYTF. Here the CDR3 DNA reads TGCGCCAGCAGTTTGGACATTAACTATGGCTACACCTTC. Supplemented by reference TRBV5-1 and TRBJ1-2, the full variable domain reads KAGVTQTPRYLIKTRGQQVTLSCSPISGHRSVSWYQQTPGQGLQFLFEYFSETQRNKGNFPGRFSGRQFSNSRSEMNVSTLELGDSALYLCASSLDINYGYTFGSGTRLTVV.

The rearrangement links TRBV20-1 to TRBJ2-7; 10 nucleotides match TRBD2. V was clipped by 0 bases and J by 3 bases; unmatched bases: 8. CDR3 length: 16 amino acids. Germline loops: CDR1 DFQATT, CDR2 SNEGSKA (reference sequence). CDR3 sequence: CSARDPSGGQIYEQYF. The CDR3 nucleotides are TGCAGTGCTAGAGACCCTAGCGGGGGTCAAATCTACGAGCAGTACTTC.

This sequence joins TRBV12-3 or TRBV12-4 and TRBJ2-4, with D possibly being TRBD1 (6 bases). The ends were cut back, 7 bases at V and 12 bases at J, with 28 bases in the middle. The CDR3 has 16 residues. This chain's CDR3 is CASTSRLDRNWFGQYF. CDR3 sequence (DNA): TGTGCCAGCACCTCCCGTCTAGACAGGAACTGGTTTGGTCAGTACTTC.

This clonotype was seen a few times. The J gene is TRBJ2-5, the V gene TRBV6-5; 8 bases are a match to TRBD1. V was pared by 0 bases and J by 2 bases, with 5 bases of the junction left unmatched. This CDR3 comprises 16 residues. Germline lookup yields CDR1 MNHEY and CDR2 SVGAGI. The CDR3 spells CASSYSLGTGQETQYF. Written as DNA, the CDR3 is TGTGCCAGCAGTTACTCCCTAGGGACAGGTCAAGAGACCCAGTACTTC.

The gene calls are TRBV18 and TRBJ1-5; D gene uncertain. CDR1 and CDR2 from the germline V gene are KGHSH and LQKENI. Trimming removed 4 bases at V and 0 bases at J, with 13 bases between. This CDR3 comprises 16 residues. CDR3 nucleotides: TGTGCCAGCTCACTTGCCGGAGCGGGTAGCAATCAGCCCCAGCATTTT. It specifies CASSLAGAGSNQPQHF.

V is TRBV6-5 and J is TRBJ1-1; D perhaps matches TRBD1 (6 bases). This CDR3 spans 16 amino acids. Trimming took 2 bases from V and 3 from J, leaving 16 bases between them. Per germline, CDR1 MNHEY and CDR2 SVGAGI. CDR3 region: CASSYRPQGRDTEAFF. As DNA, the CDR3 is TGTGCCAGCAGTTACAGACCCCAGGGGAGGGACACTGAAGCTTTCTTT.

This chain connects TRBV7-8 to TRBJ2-7; D is ambiguous. Germline-derived CDR1 and CDR2 are SGHVS and FQNEAQ. The CDR3 runs to 13 residues. V lost 5 bases to trimming and J lost 3 bases, with 11 bases between them. This CDR3 is CASSQTGFYEQYF. Here the CDR3 DNA reads TGTGCCAGCAGCCAGACTGGATTCTACGAGCAGTACTTC. Looking up the rest from reference TRBV7-8 and TRBJ2-7 gives the full variable domain: GAGVSQSPRYKVAKRGQDVALRCDPISGHVSLFWYQQALGQGPEFLTYFQNEAQLDKSGLPSDRFFAERPEGSVSTLKIQRTQQEDSAVYLCASSQTGFYEQYFGPGTRLTVT.

The chain joins TRBV20-1 to TRBJ2-7, with D perhaps matching TRBD1 (6 bases). The germline V gene encodes CDR1 DFQATT and CDR2 SNEGSKA (reference sequence). Trimming took 6 bases from V and 3 from J, leaving 9 bases between them. CDR3 length: 11 amino acids. CDR3 region: CSAKDSYEQYF. DNA of the CDR3: TGCAGTGCAAAGGACAGCTACGAGCAGTACTTC.

This chain joins TRBV12-3 or TRBV12-4 and TRBJ2-5; the match to TRBD1 covers 10 bases. The length of the CDR3 is 16 residues. V was clipped by 3 bases and J by 3 bases; unmatched bases: 7. The CDR3 reads CASSFLGQGQEETQYF. The CDR3 coding sequence is TGTGCCAGCAGTTTTTTGGGACAGGGGCAGGAAGAGACCCAGTACTTC.

This clonotype was detected only a few times. The chain uses TRBV3-1 and TRBJ2-1; D is ambiguous. The length of the CDR3 is 14 residues. Germline CDR1 is LGHDT and CDR2 is YNNKEL (reference sequence). Trimming removed 4 bases at V and 7 bases at J, with 14 bases between. CDR3 in amino acids: CASSLGRAGNEQFF. CDR3 DNA sequence: TGTGCCAGCAGCCTCGGACGGGCCGGAAATGAGCAGTTCTTC.

The chain couples TRBV4-2 to TRBJ2-1; no firm D call. The CDR3 loop spans 13 amino acids. V lost 0 bases and J lost 7, with 7 bases in between. The germline CDR1 and CDR2 sequences are LGHNA and YNFKEQ. The CDR3 region has the DNA TGTGCCAGCAGCCAAGAGTCGCGGAATGAGCAGTTCTTC. Protein: CASSQESRNEQFF.

This clonotype came up a few times. The chain joins TRBV6-2 or TRBV6-3 to TRBJ2-1; TRBD1 aligns across 10 bases. The germline gives CDR1 MNHEY, CDR2 SVGEGT. This CDR3 has 15 residues. V lost 1 base, J lost 10 bases, and 7 bases stayed unmatched. The CDR3 loop is CASSYYRDRGGEQFF. For the CDR3, the DNA is TGTGCCAGCAGTTACTACAGGGACAGGGGAGGAGAGCAGTTCTTC.

The V and J genes are TRBV28 and TRBJ2-4; D call uncertain. CDR1 and CDR2 from the germline V gene are MDHEN and SYDVKM. The CDR3 spans 19 residues. V was cut by 7 bases and J by 9 bases, with 34 bases left in between. The CDR3 nucleotides read TGTGCCAGCACAACTGCCCCCTTTTTGCGGCCCGCGGAACACGTCATTCAGTACTTC. This gives the protein CASTTAPFLRPAEHVIQYF.

In this sample, this clonotype turned up a few times. The V call is TRBV18, the J call TRBJ2-3; 12 bases fit TRBD2. Germline trimming cut 0 bases from V and 2 bases from J; bases unmatched to any gene: 12. CDR3 length equals 20 residues. Germline assignment: CDR1 KGHSH and CDR2 LQKENI. The CDR3 is CASSPPTSGSSDSNTDTQYF. CDR3 bases: TGTGCCAGCTCACCACCGACTAGCGGGAGCTCAGATTCAAACACAGATACGCAGTATTTT.

The chain carries TRBV12-3 or TRBV12-4 and TRBJ1-5, with TRBD1 as a possible D gene (5 bases). This CDR3 is built from 15 residues. Trimming stripped 4 bases from V and 0 bases from J, with 10 bases between. CDR3 loop: CASSWAGGSNQPQHF. CDR3 DNA: TGTGCCAGCAGTTGGGCCGGGGGTAGCAATCAGCCCCAGCATTTT.

V gene TRBV7-6 combines with J gene TRBJ1-4; 9 bases are shared with TRBD1. Germline-derived CDR1 and CDR2 are SGHVS and FNYEAQ. CDR3 size: 17 residues. The trim removed 4 bases at V and 7 bases at J, leaving 13 bases unmatched. CDR3 loop: CASSSGTGRSASEKLFF. The CDR3 bases are TGTGCCAGCAGCTCCGGGACAGGGAGATCGGCAAGTGAAAAACTGTTTTTT.

This rearrangement joins TRBV7-2 to TRBJ2-3, with D unclear. The length of the CDR3 is 13 residues. Germline V gives CDR1 SGHTA, CDR2 FQGNSA. V gave up 4 bases and J gave up 7 bases, with 12 bases separating them. This CDR3 reads CASSSTTTYTQYF. CDR3 bases: TGTGCCAGCAGCTCGACCACGACATATACGCAGTATTTT. Full variable domain (rest looked up from reference TRBV7-2 and TRBJ2-3): GAGVSQSPSNKVTEKGKDVELRCDPISGHTALYWYRQSLGQGLEFLIYFQGNSAPDKSGLPSDRFSAERTGGSVSTLTIQRTQQEDSAVYLCASSSTTTYTQYFGPGTRLTVL.